This is a list of T cell receptor beta chains from one sample in a study of technical replicates of blood from a handful of donors. Measured with immunoSEQ multiplex PCR; TCRdb has only the in-frame clones, and not every one. This sample has about 63,000 clones, with 85% to 90% found just once. The sample taken for sequencing was PBMCs. The receptors stem from a human donor in good health. Some clones in this sample may be carry-over from other donors' samples. Each CDR3 is given with its conserved first and last residue. The D gene is left open where the match is weak. The size of a clone is reported for some rows only, either as once, few or many, or as a class for expanded clones.

abundance	v_gene	j_gene	d_gene	CDR3nt	CDR3aa
-	TRBV5-1	TRBJ1-2	-	TGCGCCAGCAGCTTAGCAGGGGAAATCTATGGCTACACCTTC	CASSLAGEIYGYTF
-	TRBV7-9	TRBJ2-5	TRBD1	TGTGCCAGCAGCTTAGGACAGGGGGAGACCCAGTACTTC	CASSLGQGETQYF
-	TRBV27	TRBJ1-2	TRBD1	TGTGCCAGTACCCCCGGGACAGGAGTTAACTATGGCTACACCTTC	CASTPGTGVNYGYTF
-	TRBV2	TRBJ2-1	TRBD2	TGTGCCAGCAGTGAAGCTGAGCTAGCGGCCTACAATGAGCAGTTCTTC	CASSEAELAAYNEQFF
-	TRBV4-3	TRBJ2-7	-	TGCGCCAGCAGCCAAGTTGAGGGAGAACCCTACGAGCAGTACTTC	CASSQVEGEPYEQYF
-	TRBV19	TRBJ2-3	-	TGTGCCACCTTGGGCCTTGGGTCCCAAGATACGCAGTATTTT	CATLGLGSQDTQYF
-	TRBV12-5	TRBJ2-5	TRBD2	TGTGCTAGTGGTTTGGTTATTAGCGGGAGAGGTCAAGAGACCCAGTACTTC	CASGLVISGRGQETQYF
-	TRBV30	TRBJ2-2	TRBD1	TGTGCCTCTTCGCACCCGGACAGGGCAACCGGGGAGCTGTTTTTT	CASSHPDRATGELFF
-	TRBV11-2	TRBJ2-7	-	TGTGCCAGCAGCCCACCCCTAGGCAGGGAAGCCTACGAGCAGTACTTC	CASSPPLGREAYEQYF
-	TRBV4-1	TRBJ2-3	TRBD2	TGCGCCAGCAGCCATCGACTAGCGGGGGTCACAGATACGCAGTATTTT	CASSHRLAGVTDTQYF
-	TRBV7-9	TRBJ2-6	-	TGTTGGGAGGGGGGCCCTGGGGCCAACGTCCTGACTTTC	CWEGGPGANVLTF
-	TRBV18	TRBJ2-7	TRBD1	TGTGCCAGCTCACCACAGGCAGGGGGCATGGACGAGCAGTACTTC	CASSPQAGGMDEQYF
-	TRBV13	TRBJ1-5	-	TGTGCCAGCAGCTTAGAGGGGCAGCCCCAGCATTTT	CASSLEGQPQHF
-	TRBV21-1	TRBJ2-7	-	TGTGCCAGCAGCGAAAAGGGGAGCGGGAGTAAGGCCTACGAGCAGTACTTC	CASSEKGSGSKAYEQYF
-	TRBV30	TRBJ1-1	-	TGTGCCTGGTCCTATAGGGGAGGGGTGACGAACACTGAAGCTTTCTTT	CAWSYRGGVTNTEAFF
-	TRBV18	TRBJ2-5	TRBD2	TGTGCCAGCTCACCGGAGGCTAGCGGGAGAGTCCAGTACTTC	CASSPEASGRVQYF
-	TRBV7-2	TRBJ2-7	-	TGTGCCAGCACCCAGCGGGCGGGTGGCTACGAGCAGTACTTC	CASTQRAGGYEQYF
-	TRBV2	TRBJ2-2	-	TGTGCCAGCGATGGGGGCTTTGGAACCGGGGAGCTGTTTTTT	CASDGGFGTGELFF
few	TRBV7-2	TRBJ2-2	-	TGTGCCAGCAGCGTACAGGGCATATCCGGGGAGCTGTTTTTT	CASSVQGISGELFF
few	TRBV5-1	TRBJ2-1	-	TGCGCCAGCACTTCCGAGTACAATGAGCAGTTCTTC	CASTSEYNEQFF
-	TRBV5-1	TRBJ2-1	-	TGCGCCAGCAGCTTGGGACGAGCTAGCGATGAGCAGTTCTTC	CASSLGRASDEQFF
-	TRBV4-3	TRBJ1-6	TRBD1	TGCGCCAGCAGCCAGGATAGGACAGGGGGAAATTCACCCCTCCACTTT	CASSQDRTGGNSPLHF
-	TRBV7-9	TRBJ2-3	TRBD2	TGTGCCAGCAGCACCCCTCCCGGGACTAGCGGGACAGATACGCAGTATTTT	CASSTPPGTSGTDTQYF
-	TRBV10-3	TRBJ2-1	TRBD2	TGTGCCACAGCCTCTAGCGGGAGCAACAATGAGCAGTTCTTC	CATASSGSNNEQFF
-	TRBV7-9	TRBJ2-7	-	TGTGCCAGCAGCTTAAGCCCGGACACCCACTCCTACGAGCAGTACTTC	CASSLSPDTHSYEQYF
-	TRBV6-4	TRBJ2-3	-	TGTGCCAGCAGTGACACAAGCGGTGGACAGGATACGCAGTATTTT	CASSDTSGGQDTQYF
-	TRBV7-2	TRBJ2-7	TRBD1	TGTGCCAGCAGCTACGGGACAGAGGGCTACGAGCAGTACTTC	CASSYGTEGYEQYF
few	TRBV25-1	TRBJ2-7	TRBD1	TGTGCCAGCAGTTCGGCAGGGGGACAATACCACGAGCAGTACTTC	CASSSAGGQYHEQYF
-	TRBV2	TRBJ2-5	TRBD1	TGTGCCAGCAGTTCCCGACAGGGCCAAGAGACCCAGTACTTC	CASSSRQGQETQYF
few	TRBV2	TRBJ1-6	TRBD1	TGTGCCAGCAGTGGGCAGGGGGCTGATTCACCCCTCCACTTT	CASSGQGADSPLHF
-	TRBV27	TRBJ1-3	TRBD1	TGTGCCAGCAGTACAGGGACAGAGCCTTTCTCTGGAAACACCATATATTTT	CASSTGTEPFSGNTIYF
-	TRBV4-3	TRBJ1-2	-	TGCGCCAGCAGCCAAGACAGATTAAGAGGTGGCTACACCTTC	CASSQDRLRGGYTF
-	TRBV5-6	TRBJ2-3	TRBD1	TGTGCCAGCAGACCCGGGACAGGGATAGATACGCAGTATTTT	CASRPGTGIDTQYF
-	TRBV5-6	TRBJ1-5	-	TGTGCCAGCAGCTTGGCGGGTACTCAGCCCCAGCATTTT	CASSLAGTQPQHF
-	TRBV11-2	TRBJ2-1	-	TGTGCCAGCAGCCCAGTTAACCATGAGCAGTTCTTC	CASSPVNHEQFF
once	TRBV19	TRBJ2-1	TRBD2	TGTGCCAGTAGTAGCCTAGCGGGTGGCTCCTACAATGAGCAGTTCTTC	CASSSLAGGSYNEQFF
-	TRBV4-1	TRBJ1-1	TRBD1	TGCGCCAGCAGCCAAGGGACAGGGGCCAAGAGTACTGAAGCTTTCTTT	CASSQGTGAKSTEAFF
-	TRBV11-3	TRBJ1-2	-	TGTGCCAGCAGCCGTAGGGGTAGAGGTGGCTACACCTTC	CASSRRGRGGYTF
-	TRBV5-1	TRBJ1-1	-	TGCGCCAGCAGCTTGGCGACAGGGAACACTGAAGCTTTCTTT	CASSLATGNTEAFF
-	TRBV10-2	TRBJ1-1	-	TGCGCCAGCAGTGCAGGACAGTACATCACTGAAGCTTTCTTT	CASSAGQYITEAFF
-	TRBV5-1	TRBJ2-2	TRBD1	TGCGCCAGCAGCCCCAAGACAGGGGGAATCGGGGAGCTGTTTTTT	CASSPKTGGIGELFF
-	TRBV29-1	TRBJ2-7	TRBD2	TGCAGCGTTGAAGACTCCGGGACTAGCTACGAGCAGTACTTC	CSVEDSGTSYEQYF
-	TRBV30	TRBJ1-2	-	TGTGCCTGGATGAGGCAGGGAGGTCGAGGCTATGGCTACACCTTC	CAWMRQGGRGYGYTF
-	TRBV7-2	TRBJ2-7	TRBD1	TGTGCCAGCAGCCCCCGGGACAGGTCATTTGGTGAGCAGTACTTC	CASSPRDRSFGEQYF
-	TRBV9	TRBJ2-7	TRBD2	TGTGCCAGCAGCCCCGGGACTAGCGGGAGCGGCGAGCAGTACTTC	CASSPGTSGSGEQYF
-	TRBV10-3	TRBJ1-2	-	TGTGCCATCAGTGAGTCGCGGGAGGCCTATGGCTACACCTTC	CAISESREAYGYTF
once	TRBV2	TRBJ1-5	TRBD1	TGTGCCAGCAGGGTATCAGGGGGACATCAGCCCCAGCATTTT	CASRVSGGHQPQHF
few	TRBV2	TRBJ1-3	-	TGTGCCAGCAGTCGAGAGGACAGCTCTGGAAACACCATATATTTT	CASSREDSSGNTIYF
-	TRBV10-1	TRBJ2-1	-	TGCGCCAGCAGTGAGTCGAGCATCCTACGGGTTAGCTCCTACAATGAGCAGTTCTTC	CASSESSILRVSSYNEQFF
-	TRBV5-1	TRBJ2-3	-	TGCGCCAGCAGATGGCTAATCGGGAGCACAGATACGCAGTATTTT	CASRWLIGSTDTQYF
-	TRBV18	TRBJ1-1	-	TGTGCCAGCTCCGCTGGCCCGAACACTGAAGCTTTCTTT	CASSAGPNTEAFF
-	TRBV6-4	TRBJ2-3	TRBD2	TGTGCCAGCAGTAAGGAGCGGGGAGACACAGATACGCAGTATTTT	CASSKERGDTDTQYF
-	TRBV5-1	TRBJ2-2	-	TGCGCCAGCAGCTTCTTCGCACTCTGGGGGGAAAGACCGAACACCGGGGAGCTGTTTTTT	CASSFFALWGERPNTGELFF